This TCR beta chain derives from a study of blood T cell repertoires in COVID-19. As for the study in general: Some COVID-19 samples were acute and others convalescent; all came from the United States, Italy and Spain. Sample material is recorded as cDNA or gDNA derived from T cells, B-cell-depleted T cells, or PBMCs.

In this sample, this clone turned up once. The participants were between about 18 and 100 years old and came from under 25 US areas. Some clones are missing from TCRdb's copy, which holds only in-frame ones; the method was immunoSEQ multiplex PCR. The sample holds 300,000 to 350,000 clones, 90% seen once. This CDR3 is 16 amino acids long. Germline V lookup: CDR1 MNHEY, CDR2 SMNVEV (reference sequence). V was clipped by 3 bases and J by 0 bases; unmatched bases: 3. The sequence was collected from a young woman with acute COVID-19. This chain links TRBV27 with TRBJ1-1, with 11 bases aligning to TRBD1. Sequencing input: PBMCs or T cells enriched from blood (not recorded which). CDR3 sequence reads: CASSFWTGGLNTEAFF. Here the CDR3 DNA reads TGTGCCAGCAGTTTCTGGACAGGGGGCCTGAACACTGAAGCTTTCTTT.